The T cell receptor (beta chain) described here comes from a study of blood T cell repertoires in COVID-19. TCRdb keeps only in-frame clones here, not all; method: immunoSEQ multiplex PCR. The table lists 280,000 or so clones, about 91% of them singletons. Deletions cut 3 bases from V and 5 bases from J, with 2 bases between. CDR3 length equals 10 residues. Germline assignment: CDR1 SGHRS and CDR2 YFSETQ. The chain uses TRBV5-1 and TRBJ1-2; D remains unclear. The sample consisted of peripheral blood. The clonotype comes from a woman aged 55-69 years with acute or convalescent COVID-19. CDR3 loop: CASSSYGYTF. The CDR3 DNA sequence: TGCGCCAGCAGCTCTTATGGCTACACCTTC.